A single sample gave rise to the 6 T cell receptor beta chains below, sequenced in a study of T cell repertoires in cytomegalovirus infection. One entry per CDR3 protein, called by TCRdb with MiXCR from the reads. Of 300,000 to 450,000 distinct CDR3 sequences listed, 15% to 20% were seen once; the top ten hold 7.5% to 9.5%. The sequenced sample was PBMCs. All receptors derive from a human donor in good health (CMV status not recorded). Some clones in this sample may be carry-over from other donors' samples.

A few counts support this clonotype. The chain is built from TRBV6-6 and TRBJ2-5, with D maybe TRBD1 (5 bases). The CDR3 is 14 residues long. From germline, CDR1 is MNHNY and CDR2 SVGAGI (reference sequence). The germline V and J ends were trimmed by 6 bases and 4 bases, with 15 bases remaining between them. Here the CDR3 DNA reads TGTGCCAGCAGCTACCGCGCCCAGGGAGAGACCCAGTACTTC. Translating it yields CASSYRAQGETQYF.

This clonotype was counted many times. The chain carries TRBV12-3 or TRBV12-4 and TRBJ1-2, with a tentative D call TRBD1 (6 bases). The CDR3 covers 16 residues. V lost 5 bases, J lost 4 bases, and 20 bases lay in between. The CDR3 nucleotides read TGTGCCAGCAGTCCACTCGGGACACTAAACATCTATGGCTACACCTTC. Residues: CASSPLGTLNIYGYTF.

This clonotype came up many times. This rearrangement joins TRBV6-1 to TRBJ2-7; a possible D gene is TRBD1 (6 bases). V was shortened by 6 bases and J by 4 bases, with 16 bases between the two germline ends. Germline-derived CDR1 and CDR2 are MNHNS and SASEGT. This CDR3 has 14 amino acids. The CDR3 reads CASSRRTDYYEQYF. The CDR3 DNA is TGTGCCAGCAGCAGAAGGACAGACTATTACGAGCAGTACTTC.

This chain connects TRBV6-4 to TRBJ1-2, with D hard to call. Germline CDR1 reads MRHNA; CDR2 reads SNTAGT. Between the trimmed V and J ends, which lost 3 bases and 2 bases, there was a span of 7 bases. This CDR3 is 13 amino acids long. CDR3: CASSEYGNYGYTF. The CDR3 DNA is TGTGCCAGCAGTGAATACGGAAACTATGGCTACACCTTC.

The chain recombines TRBV11-2 with TRBJ1-2; D uncertain. The CDR3 consists of 14 residues. In germline, CDR1 is SGHAT, CDR2 FQNNGV. V gave up 4 bases and J gave up 8 bases, with 17 bases separating them. CDR3 bases: TGTGCCAGCAGCTCGCTCCGGGTCCCCGGGGGCTACACCTTC. This translates into CASSSLRVPGGYTF. Supplemented by reference TRBV11-2 and TRBJ1-2, the full variable domain reads EAGVAQSPRYKIIEKRQSVAFWCNPISGHATLYWYQQILGQGPKLLIQFQNNGVVDDSQLPKDRFSAERLKGVDSTLKIQPAKLEDSAVYLCASSSLRVPGGYTFGSGTRLTVV.

V usage is TRBV7-9 and J usage is TRBJ2-5; D might be TRBD2 (5 bases). V was clipped by 4 bases and J by 5 bases, with 17 bases between them. Germline CDR1 reads SEHNR; CDR2 reads FQNEAQ (reference sequence). The CDR3 length is 15 residues. The CDR3 DNA follows: TGTGCCAGCAGCTCCCTAATACTGGGAGCGGAGACCCAGTACTTC. It is translated as CASSSLILGAETQYF. The complete variable domain, with remaining parts taken from reference TRBV7-9 and TRBJ2-5, reads DTGVSQNPRHKITKRGQNVTFRCDPISEHNRLYWYRQTLGQGPEFLTYFQNEAQLEKSRLLSDRFSAERPKGSFSTLEIQRTEQGDSAMYLCASSSLILGAETQYFGPGTRLLVL.